The 32 T cell receptor beta chains below were found in one sample sequenced in a study of blood T cell repertoires in COVID-19. This table comes from immunoSEQ multiplex PCR, and its TCRdb copy is limited to in-frame clones, with some not included. The profile shows approximately 300,000 clones, 80% to 90% of them singletons. Specimen: PBMCs or T cells enriched from blood (not recorded which). The receptors were sampled from a woman aged 18-35 years who had recovered from COVID-19.

The chain uses TRBV28 and TRBJ1-3; weak D call: TRBD1 (6 bases). The germline CDR1 and CDR2 sequences are MDHEN and SYDVKM. The CDR3 runs to 16 residues. Trimming took 5 bases from V and 0 from J, leaving 14 bases between them. The CDR3 sequence: CASSPAGGSSGNTIYF. DNA for the CDR3: TGTGCCAGCAGTCCCGCGGGGGGCAGCTCTGGAAACACCATATATTTT.

The rearrangement uses TRBV6-6 and TRBJ2-3; maybe TRBD2 (6 bases). The germline V and J ends were trimmed by 3 bases and 5 bases, with 15 bases remaining between them. This CDR3 comprises 15 residues. Germline CDR1 and CDR2: MNHNY and SVGAGI (reference sequence). The CDR3 DNA reads as TGTGCCAGCAGTTATTCAGGAGGGATCGGAGATACGCAGTATTTT. Its translation is CASSYSGGIGDTQYF.

This clone has a single count. The chain uses TRBV13 and TRBJ2-2; 7 nucleotides agree with TRBD1. The CDR3 consists of 16 residues. Losses at the gene ends were 0 bases for V and 3 bases for J; bases not matched to a gene: 4. Germline V gene sequence: CDR1 PRHDT, CDR2 FYEKMQ (reference sequence). The DNA of the CDR3 is TGTGCCAGCAGCTTAGGCCGGCAGGGGGACACCGGGGAGCTGTTTTTT. It encodes CASSLGRQGDTGELFF.

The V call is TRBV3-1 (or the pseudogene TRBV3-2), the J call TRBJ2-3; D might be TRBD2 (5 bases). Germline CDR1 LGHDT, CDR2 YNNKEL (reference sequence). The V and J ends lost 1 base and 4 bases respectively, with 12 bases between them. This CDR3 has 15 amino acids. For the CDR3, the DNA is TGTGCCAGCAGCCAAGGAATCCTAGCTCCAGATACGCAGTATTTT. Its protein is CASSQGILAPDTQYF.

This chain connects TRBV20-1 to TRBJ2-7; TRBD1 matches 7 bases. Germline V gives CDR1 DFQATT, CDR2 SNEGSKA (reference sequence). CDR3 length equals 13 residues. Germline trimming cut 3 bases from V and 7 bases from J; bases unmatched to any gene: 9. The CDR3, as DNA: TGCAGTGCTAGTCGGGACAGCTTGGTAGAGCAGTACTTC. This codes for CSASRDSLVEQYF.

CDR3: CASSYDRAEAFF. The CDR3, as DNA: TGTGCCAGCAGTTATGACAGGGCTGAAGCTTTCTTT. This chain uses TRBV7-9 with TRBJ1-1, with 7 bases identical to TRBD1. Germline V gene sequence: CDR1 SEHNR, CDR2 FQNEAQ (reference sequence). This CDR3 has 12 residues. The V gene end was trimmed by 6 bases and the J gene end by 6 bases; junction bases not matched to a gene: 4.

The V and J genes are TRBV30 and TRBJ2-3; 12 bases are shared with TRBD2. CDR3 length: 16 amino acids. The germline V gene has CDR1 GTSNPN and CDR2 SVGIG (reference sequence). The ends lost 4 bases at V and 4 bases at J; junction bases unmatched: 9. The CDR3 here is CAWNVRTSGRPDTQYF. The DNA for the CDR3 is TGTGCCTGGAATGTACGTACTAGCGGGAGGCCAGATACGCAGTATTTT.

The gene calls are TRBV6-5 and TRBJ1-1; D is undetermined. Germline V gene lookup returns CDR1 MNHEY and CDR2 SVGAGI. There are 14 residues in the CDR3. The V end lost 6 bases, the J end lost 4 bases, and 15 bases lay between the germline ends. The CDR3 nucleotides are TGTGCCAGCAGGCTGGCCTCCGAGGGCACTGAAGCTTTCTTT. The encoded protein is CASRLASEGTEAFF.

The rearrangement uses TRBV5-1 and TRBJ2-7, with 12 bases identical to TRBD2. The CDR3 has 14 amino acids. The junction had 2 bases not matched to a gene; V was cut back by 4 bases and J by 3 bases. Germline V gene data show CDR1 as SGHRS and CDR2 as YFSETQ. CDR3 in amino acids: CASSATSGSYEQYF. In DNA, the CDR3 is TGCGCCAGCAGCGCGACTAGCGGGAGCTACGAGCAGTACTTC.

The CDR3 spells CASSLGDTKGEKLFF. The DNA of the CDR3 is TGTGCCAGCAGCTTAGGGGACACGAAGGGTGAAAAACTGTTTTTT. V and J are TRBV7-9 and TRBJ1-4; D is perhaps TRBD1 (6 bases). Per the germline V gene, CDR1 is SEHNR and CDR2 is FQNEAQ (reference sequence). The CDR3 is made up of 15 amino acids. V was cut by 1 base and J by 7 bases, with 13 bases left in between.

This chain uses TRBV19 with TRBJ2-1, with 10 bases lining up with TRBD1. The germline gives CDR1 LNHDA, CDR2 SQIVND (reference sequence). J was trimmed by 2 bases and V by 3 bases; bases with no gene match: 13. CDR3 size: 19 residues. Written as DNA, the CDR3 is TGTGCCAGTAGTATGAGGGGGACAGGGGCCCCCCTTCCCTACAATGAGCAGTTCTTC. As protein: CASSMRGTGAPLPYNEQFF.

V is TRBV5-1 and J is TRBJ2-1; 10 positions agree with TRBD2. V shed 3 bases and J 0 bases; nucleotides not matched to a gene: 3. The V gene's germline CDR1 is SGHRS and CDR2 YFSETQ. The CDR3 sequence is 16 residues long. CDR3 sequence: CASSSASGSSYNEQFF. In DNA form, the CDR3 reads TGCGCCAGCAGCTCCGCTAGCGGGAGCTCCTACAATGAGCAGTTCTTC. Full variable domain (remainder filled in from reference TRBV5-1 and TRBJ2-1): KAGVTQTPRYLIKTRGQQVTLSCSPISGHRSVSWYQQTPGQGLQFLFEYFSETQRNKGNFPGRFSGRQFSNSRSEMNVSTLELGDSALYLCASSSASGSSYNEQFFGPGTRLTVL.

The rearrangement joins TRBV3-1 (or the pseudogene TRBV3-2) to TRBJ1-6; D is perhaps TRBD1 (5 bases). The CDR3 runs to 15 residues. V lost 0 bases and J lost 7, with 10 bases in between. The germline V gene encodes CDR1 LGHDT and CDR2 YNNKEL (reference sequence). CDR3 sequence (DNA): TGTGCCAGCAGCCAAGAGGGGGGTTGGAATTCACCCCTCCACTTT. Translating gives CASSQEGGWNSPLHF.

The chain couples TRBV5-1 to TRBJ2-7; no reliable D call. Per the germline V gene, CDR1 is SGHRS and CDR2 is YFSETQ. Trimming removed 0 bases from V and 1 base from J, with 2 bases in between. The CDR3 has 12 amino acids. This CDR3 reads CASSLVSYEQYF. CDR3 bases: TGCGCCAGCAGCTTGGTATCCTACGAGCAGTACTTC.

Turning to this clone: Additional DNA sequences in this sample encode the identical CDR3. V and J are TRBV5-4 and TRBJ1-2; tentative D call: TRBD1 (6 bases). Germline-derived CDR1 and CDR2 are SGHNT and YYREEE (reference sequence). Trimming stripped 0 bases from V and 2 bases from J, with 8 bases between. The CDR3 extends over 14 amino acids. Here the CDR3 DNA reads TGTGCCAGCAGCTTGGGGCAGGGGAACTATGGCTACACCTTC. Amino acid sequence: CASSLGQGNYGYTF. Full variable domain (rest looked up from reference TRBV5-4 and TRBJ1-2): ETGVTQSPTHLIKTRGQQVTLRCSSQSGHNTVSWYQQALGQGPQFIFQYYREEENGRGNFPPRFSGLQFPNYSSELNVNALELDDSALYLCASSLGQGNYGYTFGSGTRLTVV.

The chain employs TRBV3-1 (or the pseudogene TRBV3-2) and TRBJ2-5; possibly TRBD1 for D (5 bases). Germline CDR1 and CDR2: LGHDT and YNNKEL (reference sequence). CDR3 size: 15 residues. V was trimmed by 0 bases and J by 2 bases, leaving 10 bases between them. CDR3 nucleotides: TGTGCCAGCAGCCAAGATAGGGGCAGTCAAGAGACCCAGTACTTC. Its protein product is CASSQDRGSQETQYF.

The CDR3 DNA reads as TGTGCCAGCAGACCACTAGCGGTCAGCACAGATACGCAGTATTTT. Translation: CASRPLAVSTDTQYF. The chain combines TRBV7-9 with TRBJ2-3; 8 bases fit TRBD2. Trimming at V came to 6 bases and at J to 0 bases, leaving 5 bases not matched to a gene. The CDR3 totals 15 residues. The V gene's germline CDR1 is SEHNR and CDR2 FQNEAQ (reference sequence).

The J gene is TRBJ1-5, the V gene TRBV2; 7 bases align to TRBD1. Losses at the gene ends were 5 bases for V and 3 bases for J; bases not matched to a gene: 4. From germline, CDR1 is SNHLY and CDR2 FYNNEI. CDR3 length: 14 amino acids. The CDR3 protein is CASSPGQANQPQHF. DNA of the CDR3: TGTGCCAGCAGTCCCGGACAGGCCAATCAGCCCCAGCATTTT.

The rearrangement joins TRBV2 to TRBJ2-3; perhaps TRBD1 as D (6 bases). CDR3 length equals 16 residues. Trimming stripped 8 bases from V and 0 bases from J, with 18 bases between. The germline V gene has CDR1 SNHLY and CDR2 FYNNEI. In nucleotides, the CDR3 is TGTGCCAGCCGCTTTTACAGGGTAACGAGCACAGATACGCAGTATTTT. Translation gives CASRFYRVTSTDTQYF.

The CDR3 DNA reads TGTGCCAGCGGATGGGAGGGTGAGCAGTTCTTC. Translation: CASGWEGEQFF. The rearrangement uses TRBV6-5 and TRBJ2-1, with 7 bases fitting TRBD2. The CDR3 loop spans 11 amino acids. In germline, CDR1 is MNHEY, CDR2 SVGAGI. V gave up 8 bases and J gave up 9 bases; unmatched junction bases: 4.

This clone occurred a few times. The sample has other DNA sequences that encode this CDR3 too. The rearrangement joins TRBV9 to TRBJ2-1; TRBD2 matches 9 bases. The length of the CDR3 is 13 residues. The germline V gene encodes CDR1 SGDLS and CDR2 YYNGEE. Germline trimming cut 2 bases from V and 7 bases from J; bases unmatched to any gene: 1. CDR3 sequence: CASSVTSGNEQFF. Here the CDR3 DNA reads TGTGCCAGCAGCGTCACTAGCGGGAATGAGCAGTTCTTC.

The J gene is TRBJ2-1, the V gene TRBV7-6, with D perhaps matching TRBD1 (5 bases). CDR3 length: 15 amino acids. The germline CDR1 and CDR2 sequences are SGHVS and FNYEAQ. V lost 8 bases to trimming and J lost 0 bases, with 14 bases between them. CDR3 DNA: TGTGCCAGCGCGTCAGGACACGGCTCCTACAATGAGCAGTTCTTC. Protein product: CASASGHGSYNEQFF. Full variable domain (outside the CDR3, taken from reference TRBV7-6 and TRBJ2-1): GAGVSQSPRYKVTKRGQDVALRCDPISGHVSLYWYRQALGQGPEFLTYFNYEAQQDKSGLPNDRFSAERPEGSISTLTIQRTEQRDSAMYRCASASGHGSYNEQFFGPGTRLTVL.

The rearrangement joins TRBV27 to TRBJ1-5; 8 positions agree with TRBD1. Germline CDR1 reads MNHEY; CDR2 reads SMNVEV (reference sequence). V was clipped by 5 bases and J by 4 bases; unmatched bases: 4. The CDR3 runs 14 residues. The CDR3 is CASSPRQGNQPQHF. CDR3 sequence (DNA): TGTGCCAGCAGTCCCCGACAGGGGAATCAGCCCCAGCATTTT.

This rearrangement joins TRBV5-1 to TRBJ2-3; 7 positions match TRBD1. Germline trimming cut 4 bases from V and 3 bases from J; bases unmatched to any gene: 8. CDR1 and CDR2 (germline): SGHRS, YFSETQ. The CDR3 length is 15 residues. CDR3 sequence (DNA): TGCGCCAGCAGCCAGGGGGTTGGGGGAACAGATACGCAGTATTTT. It translates to CASSQGVGGTDTQYF. Full variable domain (remainder filled in from reference TRBV5-1 and TRBJ2-3): KAGVTQTPRYLIKTRGQQVTLSCSPISGHRSVSWYQQTPGQGLQFLFEYFSETQRNKGNFPGRFSGRQFSNSRSEMNVSTLELGDSALYLCASSQGVGGTDTQYFGPGTRLTVL.

This rearrangement joins TRBV2 to TRBJ1-1; D perhaps matches TRBD1 (6 bases). In germline, CDR1 is SNHLY, CDR2 FYNNEI. This CDR3 is 13 amino acids long. V was trimmed by 5 bases and J by 3 bases, leaving 10 bases between them. The CDR3, as DNA: TGTGCCAGCAGTACAGGGTACGACACTGAAGCTTTCTTT. Its translation: CASSTGYDTEAFF.

This chain links TRBV5-6 with TRBJ2-1; TRBD1 matches 9 bases. The J segment lost 5 bases and the V segment lost 0 bases, leaving 9 bases of the junction unmatched. CDR3 length: 17 amino acids. In germline, CDR1 is SGHDT, CDR2 YYEEEE. The DNA for the CDR3 is TGTGCCAGCAGCTTGGACAGGGGGCCTCTTTCACACAATGAGCAGTTCTTC. Its protein is CASSLDRGPLSHNEQFF.

The V gene is TRBV29-1, the J gene TRBJ1-2, with D maybe TRBD1 (5 bases). The V end lost 7 bases, the J end lost 2 bases, and 8 bases lay between the germline ends. Germline CDR1 SQVTM, CDR2 ANQGSEA. This CDR3 region has 11 residues. The CDR3 DNA reads TGCAGCGCGACAGAGAACTATGGCTACACCTTC. Amino acids: CSATENYGYTF.

This sequence joins TRBV25-1 and TRBJ2-3; no firm D call. Per the germline V gene, CDR1 is MGHDK and CDR2 is SYGVNS. V shed 0 bases and J shed 3 bases, with 7 bases lying between them. CDR3 length: 14 residues. This CDR3 reads CASSEYRATDTQYF. The CDR3 nucleotides are TGTGCCAGCAGTGAATATCGAGCTACAGATACGCAGTATTTT.

The CDR3 spells CAWRVLAGVSEQFF. The CDR3, as DNA: TGTGCCTGGAGGGTACTAGCGGGAGTCAGTGAGCAGTTCTTC. The chain recombines TRBV30 with TRBJ2-1, with TRBD2 matching 11 bases. CDR3 length: 14 amino acids. V trimming: 3 bases; J trimming: 9 bases; junction bases outside the gene matches: 7. Germline lookup yields CDR1 GTSNPN and CDR2 SVGIG (reference sequence).

This chain uses TRBV7-3 with TRBJ2-5, with D tentatively TRBD2 (5 bases). The CDR3 contains 13 residues. Trimming stripped 5 bases from V and 5 bases from J, with 12 bases between. The germline V gene has CDR1 SGHTA and CDR2 FQGTGA. The CDR3: CASSVGSGETQYF. CDR3 sequence (DNA): TGTGCCAGCAGCGTAGGGTCGGGGGAGACCCAGTACTTC.

This chain uses TRBV29-1 with TRBJ2-1; 8 nucleotides agree with TRBD2. Germline CDR1 SQVTM, CDR2 ANQGSEA. Germline trimming cut 7 bases from V and 0 bases from J; bases unmatched to any gene: 14. The CDR3 loop spans 17 amino acids. DNA for the CDR3: TGCAGCGGAACCTCTAGCGGGCACTATAGCTCCTACAATGAGCAGTTCTTC. It is translated as CSGTSSGHYSSYNEQFF.

Only a few counts were recorded for this clone. The rearrangement uses TRBV10-3 and TRBJ2-2; 7 bases are a match to TRBD2. V shed 3 bases and J 4 bases; nucleotides not matched to a gene: 5. This CDR3 spans 15 amino acids. Germline CDR1 ENHRY, CDR2 SYGVKD. CDR3: CAISDGLGGTGELFF. CDR3 DNA: TGTGCCATCAGTGACGGACTAGGAGGCACCGGGGAGCTGTTTTTT.